This TCR beta chain was captured in a study of cytomegalovirus exposure and HLA in healthy donors. Germline CDR1 reads LNHDA; CDR2 reads SQIVND (reference sequence). The CDR3 spans 18 residues. J lost 4 bases, V lost 6 bases, and 16 bases had no gene match. Primers for the PCR totalled 60 Vbeta and 13 Jbeta. The table came from immunoSEQ multiplex PCR; TCRdb's copy has only in-frame clones and leaves some out. This repertoire shows about 170,000 clones, about 85% found once; its top ten account for about 2.1%. This clone was picked up a small number of times. What it binds is not known. Whole-study findings and limits: Compared with the approximately 680-donor mean, an Asian-associated ancestry cluster reportedly had fewer N-insertions, according to a later analysis. A later analysis found common viral pathogens apparently linked to several of the most significant clusters.

V usage is TRBV19 and J usage is TRBJ2-2; 8 nucleotides line up with TRBD2. The receptor comes from a man aged 18 to 30 in good health and CMV-seropositive. Specimen: PBMCs. The CDR3 reads CASSTRIAGYLSTGELFF. The CDR3 bases are TGTGCCAGTAGCACCCGGATAGCGGGGTACCTATCCACCGGGGAGCTGTTTTTT.